Below are 11 T cell receptor beta chains sequenced from a single sample in a study of T cell responses to AZD1222 COVID-19 vaccine. Repertoires were generated with immunoSEQ multiplex PCR, while TCRdb's copy carries only in-frame clones and drops some. The sample records under 200,000 clones, around nine tenths being singletons. The source material was peripheral blood, sampled 28 days after the second AZD1222 dose. These receptors all come from an adult who received the AZD1222 COVID-19 vaccine.

V and J are TRBV2 and TRBJ2-7; 7 positions agree with TRBD1. Germline values: CDR1 SNHLY, CDR2 FYNNEI. There are 14 residues in the CDR3. The V and J ends lost 7 bases and 5 bases, in that order; junction bases with no gene match: 11. The CDR3 region has the DNA TGTGCCAGCATGGGGCGGAGACAGGGCGACGAGCAGTACTTC. It translates to CASMGRRQGDEQYF.

The chain employs TRBV29-1 and TRBJ1-5, with 7 positions matching TRBD1. From germline, CDR1 is SQVTM and CDR2 ANQGSEA. This CDR3 contains 13 residues. The trim removed 8 bases at V and 4 bases at J, leaving 8 bases unmatched. The DNA for the CDR3 is TGCAGCACGCGACAGGGCATTAATCAGCCCCAGCATTTT. Protein sequence: CSTRQGINQPQHF.

V gene TRBV15 combines with J gene TRBJ1-5, with D perhaps TRBD1 (6 bases). The CDR3 covers 13 residues. Germline V gene lookup returns CDR1 LNHNV and CDR2 YYDKDF (reference sequence). The CDR3 DNA is TGTGCAAGTGGGGGGCTCGAGAATCAGCCCCAGCATTTT. It translates to CASGGLENQPQHF.

In regard to this clone: This sample also contains other DNA sequences that code for the same CDR3. CDR3 nucleotide sequence: TGTGCCAGCAGCTTGGCGGCGGCGACAGATACGCAGTATTTT. Its translation is CASSLAAATDTQYF. The V and J genes are TRBV5-4 and TRBJ2-3; no definite D call. The CDR3 runs 14 residues. Germline assignment: CDR1 SGHNT and CDR2 YYREEE (reference sequence). V was trimmed by 0 bases and J by 3 bases, leaving 8 bases between them.

This clone has only a few counts. V and J are TRBV7-2 and TRBJ1-6, with D unresolved. The germline gives CDR1 SGHTA, CDR2 FQGNSA. This CDR3 is built from 14 residues. With 5 bases removed from V and 10 bases from J, the gap between germline ends came to 15 bases. As DNA, the CDR3 is TGTGCCAGCAGCCCGCCAGGAAATAGGTCACCCCTCCACTTT. Translation gives CASSPPGNRSPLHF. The variable domain in full, with the rest retrieved from reference TRBV7-2 and TRBJ1-6, is GAGVSQSPSNKVTEKGKDVELRCDPISGHTALYWYRQSLGQGLEFLIYFQGNSAPDKSGLPSDRFSAERTGGSVSTLTIQRTQQEDSAVYLCASSPPGNRSPLHFGNGTRLTVT.

The genes are TRBV3-1 (or the pseudogene TRBV3-2) and TRBJ1-1, with D possibly being TRBD1 (6 bases). V lost 8 bases and J lost 2, with 12 bases in between. Germline V gene sequence: CDR1 LGHDT, CDR2 YNNKEL (reference sequence). The CDR3 spans 13 residues. CDR3 region: CASAQGQNTEAFF. CDR3 coding DNA: TGTGCCAGCGCCCAGGGACAAAACACTGAAGCTTTCTTT.

Only a few counts were recorded for this clone. The chain has TRBV9 and TRBJ2-1; D may match TRBD1 or TRBD2 (6 bases each). Germline loops: CDR1 SGDLS, CDR2 YYNGEE. V was clipped by 0 bases and J by 10 bases, with 14 bases between them. The CDR3 covers 14 residues. CDR3: CASSVAGATTEQFF. As DNA, the CDR3 is TGTGCCAGCAGCGTAGCGGGGGCGACTACGGAGCAGTTCTTC.

The gene calls are TRBV5-1 and TRBJ2-3; either TRBD1 or TRBD2 may supply D (5 bases each). The V end was cut by 1 base, the J end by 1 base, with 10 bases between. The CDR3 totals 15 residues. Germline-derived CDR1 and CDR2 are SGHRS and YFSETQ. CDR3 in DNA: TGCGCCAGCAGCTTGTACGTGGGGGGCACAGATACGCAGTATTTT. Protein: CASSLYVGGTDTQYF.

The chain has TRBV7-9 and TRBJ1-1; no definite D call. This CDR3 contains 14 residues. The V end lost 1 base, the J end lost 5 bases, and 11 bases lay between the germline ends. Germline V gene lookup returns CDR1 SEHNR and CDR2 FQNEAQ (reference sequence). In nucleotides, the CDR3 is TGTGCCAGCAGCTTAGATGGGTTGCGGACTGAAGCTTTCTTT. Its translation is CASSLDGLRTEAFF.

This chain links TRBV19 with TRBJ1-5, with D possibly being TRBD1 (5 bases). V lost 5 bases to trimming and J lost 6 bases, with 11 bases between them. CDR1 and CDR2 (germline): LNHDA, SQIVND (reference sequence). The CDR3 extends over 13 amino acids. CDR3 sequence (DNA): TGTGCCAGTAGTGTCCAGGGTGCTCAGCCCCAGCATTTT. Translated: CASSVQGAQPQHF.

This CDR3 reads CASEVAAEAFF. The CDR3, as DNA: TGTGCCAGTGAGGTCGCCGCGGAAGCTTTCTTT. The V gene is TRBV2, the J gene TRBJ1-1; D gene unclear. CDR1 and CDR2 from the germline V gene are SNHLY and FYNNEI. The CDR3 totals 11 residues. Trimming stripped 9 bases from V and 8 bases from J, with 13 bases between. Looking up the rest from reference TRBV2 and TRBJ1-1 gives the full variable domain: EPEVTQTPSHQVTQMGQEVILRCVPISNHLYFYWYRQILGQKVEFLVSFYNNEISEKSEIFDDQFSVERPDGSNFTLKIRSTKLEDSAMYFCASEVAAEAFFGQGTRLTVV.